The next 22 T cell receptor beta chains were all read from a single sample in a study of T cells in Graves' hyperthyroidism and ophthalmopathy (dated by TCRdb to the late 2010s). The library was prepared using multiplex PCR. Instrument used: Illumina HiSeq 2000. The TCR beta CDR3 regions were amplified from RNA transcripts. The TCR CDR3 was subjected to a first round of RT-PCR using the HTBI primer set and the Qiagen OneStep RT-PCR kit. TCRdb passed the public sequencing reads through fastp at Q25 and MiXCR, retaining productive beta sequences. Identical CDR3 proteins give one entry, which carries the most common genes and DNA. For this sample the table gives 250,000 to 350,000 distinct CDR3 sequences, of which around 17% were detected only once. The top ten clones comprise roughly 33% of the sample. The source material was blood. The receptors here all came from a man aged 25 to 40 with Graves' hyperthyroidism.

Ten or more counts support this clonotype. The chain carries TRBV5-1 and TRBJ2-7; D is possibly TRBD2 (6 bases). The CDR3 spans 18 residues. The V end was cut by 4 bases, the J end by 2 bases, with 25 bases between. Germline-derived CDR1 and CDR2 are SGHRS and YFSETQ. The CDR3 protein is CASSQDGGPRLVPYEQYF. CDR3 coding DNA: TGCGCCAGCAGCCAGGACGGGGGACCACGGTTGGTCCCCTACGAGCAGTACTTC. Full variable domain (rest looked up from reference TRBV5-1 and TRBJ2-7): KAGVTQTPRYLIKTRGQQVTLSCSPISGHRSVSWYQQTPGQGLQFLFEYFSETQRNKGNFPGRFSGRQFSNSRSEMNVSTLELGDSALYLCASSQDGGPRLVPYEQYFGPGTRLTVT.

This clonotype was observed many times. The rearrangement joins TRBV7-8 to TRBJ2-7; 7 bases map to TRBD2. V lost 2 bases to trimming and J lost 4 bases; unmatched junction nucleotides: 14. The CDR3 spans 17 residues. Germline V lookup: CDR1 SGHVS, CDR2 FQNEAQ. The CDR3, as DNA: TGTGCCAGCAGCTTACACCCATTCCAGCGGGGTTCGTACGAGCAGTACTTC. Amino acid sequence: CASSLHPFQRGSYEQYF.

This clonotype was observed a handful of times. The gene calls are TRBV2 and TRBJ2-3; D possibly corresponds to TRBD2 (6 bases). V lost 2 bases and J lost 5, with 8 bases in between. The CDR3 covers 13 residues. Germline lookup yields CDR1 SNHLY and CDR2 FYNNEI. The CDR3 DNA follows: TGTGCCAGCAGTGAACCGGGGGAAGATACGCAGTATTTT. Translating gives CASSEPGEDTQYF. Looking up the rest from reference TRBV2 and TRBJ2-3 gives the full variable domain: EPEVTQTPSHQVTQMGQEVILRCVPISNHLYFYWYRQILGQKVEFLVSFYNNEISEKSEIFDDQFSVERPDGSNFTLKIRSTKLEDSAMYFCASSEPGEDTQYFGPGTRLTVL.

This clonotype was counted ten times or more. This chain connects TRBV27 to TRBJ2-5; possible D gene TRBD1, 6 bases. CDR3 size: 14 residues. With 4 bases removed from V and 4 bases from J, the gap between germline ends came to 13 bases. Per germline, CDR1 MNHEY and CDR2 SMNVEV (reference sequence). CDR3: CASSSPRGGETQYF. CDR3 DNA sequence: TGTGCCAGCAGTTCCCCCCGAGGGGGAGAGACCCAGTACTTC.

The sample holds a few counts of this clonotype. This chain connects TRBV12-3 or TRBV12-4 to TRBJ2-5; 11 bases fit TRBD2. The CDR3 runs to 14 residues. After removal of 8 bases from V and 5 bases from J, the junction contained 7 bases not matched to a gene. The CDR3 nucleotides read TGTGCCAGCGGTAGCGGGAGGGCCGATGAGACCCAGTACTTC. It encodes CASGSGRADETQYF.

This clonotype came up many times. The chain combines TRBV28 with TRBJ2-5, with TRBD2 as a possible D gene (6 bases). The germline gives CDR1 MDHEN, CDR2 SYDVKM. Trimming left V 3 bases short and J 4 bases short, with 18 bases between. This CDR3 spans 16 amino acids. CDR3 in amino acids: CASSFPGVRGSETQYF. The CDR3 DNA reads as TGTGCCAGCAGTTTTCCGGGGGTACGGGGGTCAGAGACCCAGTACTTC.

There are many counts of this clonotype. Here the CDR3 DNA reads TGCAGTGCTGGGACTAGCGGGAGGGCCGTGTATGAGCAGTTCTTC. Protein sequence: CSAGTSGRAVYEQFF. The J gene is TRBJ2-1, the V gene TRBV20-1, with 16 positions matching TRBD2. Germline trimming cut 5 bases from V and 8 bases from J; bases unmatched to any gene: 6. The CDR3 is 15 amino acids. The germline gives CDR1 DFQATT, CDR2 SNEGSKA (reference sequence).

This clonotype was counted ten times or more. V usage is TRBV7-2 and J usage is TRBJ1-3; D possibly corresponds to TRBD1 (6 bases). Per germline, CDR1 SGHTA and CDR2 FQGNSA. V was cut by 7 bases and J by 2 bases, with 12 bases left in between. This CDR3 is 14 amino acids long. The CDR3 bases are TGTGCCAGCATGAGGGGGGGAACTGGAAACACCATATATTTT. This translates into CASMRGGTGNTIYF.

V is TRBV5-5 and J is TRBJ2-1, with D possibly TRBD2 on 6 matching bases. The germline CDR1 and CDR2 sequences are SGHKS and YYEKEE (reference sequence). CDR3 length: 15 amino acids. V was cut by 0 bases and J by 1 base, with 8 bases left in between. The DNA of the CDR3 is TGTGCCAGCAGCTTGGCGGGAGCATCCTACAATGAGCAGTTCTTC. Translating gives CASSLAGASYNEQFF.

To note about this clonotype: This could be a read error, since a much larger clone is one nucleotide away. The J gene is TRBJ2-5, the V gene TRBV18, with a weak D call TRBD1 (5 bases). CDR3 size: 13 residues. CDR1 is KGHSH, CDR2 LQKENI, per germline. DNA for the CDR3: TGTGCCAGCTCACCGGGGCACCAAGAGACCCGGTACTTC. Its protein product is CASSPGHQETRYF.

This clonotype showed up many times. The chain has TRBV12-3 or TRBV12-4 and TRBJ2-5; D ambiguous. CDR3 length: 14 residues. Trimming removed 6 bases at V and 3 bases at J, with 14 bases between. This CDR3 is CASRPTRSEETQYF. For the CDR3, the DNA is TGTGCCAGCAGACCCACAAGGAGCGAAGAGACCCAGTACTTC.

This clonotype occurred many times. V gene TRBV2 combines with J gene TRBJ1-2; 8 nucleotides align to TRBD1. In germline, CDR1 is SNHLY, CDR2 FYNNEI. After removal of 5 bases from V and 3 bases from J, the junction contained 8 bases not matched to a gene. The CDR3 has 15 amino acids. CDR3 sequence: CASSRGQGGDYGYTF. The CDR3 DNA follows: TGTGCCAGCAGTCGTGGACAGGGAGGAGACTATGGCTACACCTTC.

The table lists this clonotype with a count of one. It is likely a read error, because the conserved phenylalanine at the end of the CDR3 is missing. The chain links TRBV5-5 to TRBJ1-5; unclear D gene. Germline CDR1 reads SGHKS; CDR2 reads YYEKEE (reference sequence). Trimming took 2 bases from V and 0 from J, leaving 6 bases between them. The CDR3 has 14 amino acids. CDR3 sequence reads: CASSFSTSNQPQHL. The CDR3, as DNA: TGTGCCAGCAGCTTTTCGACTAGCAATCAGCCCCAGCATCTT.

The chain is built from TRBV3-1 and TRBJ1-6; D is perhaps TRBD1 (6 bases). Germline assignment: CDR1 LGHDT and CDR2 YNNKEL (reference sequence). The CDR3 loop spans 14 amino acids. Trimming pared 1 base from V and 7 bases from J, leaving 8 bases between. The CDR3 is CASSQVGGNSPLHF. DNA for the CDR3: TGTGCCAGCAGCCAAGTGGGGGGCAATTCACCCCTCCACTTT.

This clonotype has a handful of counts. This chain connects TRBV20-1 to TRBJ2-7; 8 nucleotides agree with TRBD2. Per the germline V gene, CDR1 is DFQATT and CDR2 is SNEGSKA (reference sequence). The CDR3 loop spans 14 amino acids. The V segment lost 0 bases and the J segment 3 bases; nucleotides outside the gene matches: 4. The CDR3 DNA reads as TGCAGTGCTAGAGAGGGAGCGGGAGTCTACGAGCAGTACTTC. Amino acids: CSAREGAGVYEQYF.

This clonotype was found once. The chain joins TRBV9 to TRBJ2-1, with D perhaps matching TRBD1 or TRBD2 (5 bases each). From germline, CDR1 is SGDLS and CDR2 YYNGEE. The germline V and J ends were trimmed by 1 base and 0 bases, with 8 bases remaining between them. The CDR3 has 15 residues. The DNA for the CDR3 is TGTGCCAGCAGCGTAATGGGGGACTCCTACAATGAGCAGTTCTTC. This gives the protein CASSVMGDSYNEQFF.

This clonotype was picked up many times. The genes are TRBV9 and TRBJ2-7; TRBD1 matches 9 bases. The V and J ends lost 0 bases and 3 bases, in that order; junction bases with no gene match: 7. Germline loops: CDR1 SGDLS, CDR2 YYNGEE. The CDR3 length is 16 residues. The CDR3 here is CASSVGGQGSIYEQYF. CDR3 bases: TGTGCCAGCAGCGTAGGGGGACAGGGTTCGATCTACGAGCAGTACTTC.

This clonotype was counted ten times or more. J is TRBJ2-5 and V is TRBV28, with 7 bases matching TRBD2. Germline CDR1 reads MDHEN; CDR2 reads SYDVKM. The CDR3 spans 13 residues. V shed 3 bases, J shed 5 bases, and the junction held 3 bases outside the gene matches. The CDR3 sequence is CASSFYGRETQYF. The CDR3 coding sequence is TGTGCCAGCAGTTTTTACGGGAGGGAGACCCAGTACTTC.

This clonotype showed up many times. The chain links TRBV7-3 to TRBJ2-1; no clear D gene. The CDR3 has 16 amino acids. Between the trimmed V and J ends, which lost 6 bases and 2 bases, there was a span of 17 bases. Germline V gives CDR1 SGHTA, CDR2 FQGTGA. CDR3 region: CASRSLEEGTYNEQFF. The CDR3 coding sequence is TGTGCCAGCAGGTCCCTTGAGGAAGGGACCTACAATGAGCAGTTCTTC.

The V and J genes are TRBV20-1 and TRBJ1-2; D call uncertain. Germline V gives CDR1 DFQATT, CDR2 SNEGSKA (reference sequence). Between the trimmed V and J ends, which lost 6 bases and 4 bases, there was a span of 15 bases. This CDR3 has 13 residues. The CDR3 sequence: CSASSVGPYGYTF. DNA of the CDR3: TGCAGTGCCTCCTCCGTGGGCCCCTATGGCTACACCTTC.

This clonotype appeared a few times. The chain recombines TRBV11-2 with TRBJ1-5; 8 positions match TRBD1. This CDR3 is 15 amino acids long. Per germline, CDR1 SGHAT and CDR2 FQNNGV. V shed 4 bases and J 5 bases; nucleotides not matched to a gene: 7. The CDR3 DNA follows: TGTGCCAGCAGCTCGAGGACAGGGAACGATCAGCCCCAGCATTTT. This translates into CASSSRTGNDQPQHF. Complete variable domain (other parts from reference TRBV11-2 and TRBJ1-5): EAGVAQSPRYKIIEKRQSVAFWCNPISGHATLYWYQQILGQGPKLLIQFQNNGVVDDSQLPKDRFSAERLKGVDSTLKIQPAKLEDSAVYLCASSSRTGNDQPQHFGDGTRLSIL.

The chain joins TRBV19 to TRBJ2-4; 15 nucleotides agree with TRBD2. The CDR3 loop spans 19 amino acids. Per germline, CDR1 LNHDA and CDR2 SQIVND (reference sequence). V shed 6 bases, J shed 5 bases, and the junction held 14 bases outside the gene matches. DNA of the CDR3: TGTGCCAGTAGCCCCTACGGGGGACTAGCGGGAGGCGCGGAAAACATTCAGTACTTC. This translates into CASSPYGGLAGGAENIQYF.